This T cell receptor (beta chain) was found in a study of identical twins. General observations from the study: Cross-sectional statistical analysis was relied on for the conclusions, without the same donors being followed. Compared with unrelated sharing, twin-shared out-of-frame alpha sequences had more low-probability sequences.

Germline lookup yields CDR1 DFQATT and CDR2 SNEGSKA (reference sequence). The CDR3 has 16 residues. J lost 8 bases, V lost 1 base, and 9 bases had no gene match. In this sample, this clonotype turned up many times. What it binds is not known. TCRdb called the 5' RACE reads again in MiXCR, with one record for every CDR3 protein. The sample comprises under 250,000 distinct CDR3 sequences, about 7.5% of which are singletons, and around 5.4% rests with the top ten. The data were also submitted as part of a second study, on yellow fever vaccine responses in identical twins. That publication notes: Twins' T cell vaccine responses reportedly looked partly convergent, partly personalized.

Sequenced input: CD8+ T cells sorted from blood. The receptor comes from a woman aged 18-35 years in good health. The chain uses TRBV20-1 and TRBJ1-5; TRBD1 aligns across 12 bases. As DNA, the CDR3 is TGCAGTGCTAGAGGACCGGGACAGGGGGCTATAAAGCCCCAGCATTTT. As protein: CSARGPGQGAIKPQHF.